The 8 T cell receptor beta chains reported below all come from one sample, sequenced in a study of CD8+ T cells in alopecia areata. The sample's treatment: oral pan-JAK inhibitor, 5-10 mg twice daily. Extracted RNA was reverse transcribed into cDNA, the sequencing template. TCRdb keeps only in-frame clones here, not all; method: immunoSEQ multiplex PCR. The table includes fewer than 250,000 clones, approximately 56% detected once. The material sequenced was CD4+ T cells sorted from blood, taken at week 4, from a patient treated with tofacitinib. These receptors were obtained from a human donor with alopecia areata.

The gene calls are TRBV9 and TRBJ2-3; D is ambiguous. Germline lookup yields CDR1 SGDLS and CDR2 YYNGEE. The length of the CDR3 is 16 residues. V lost 1 base to trimming and J lost 6 bases, with 18 bases between them. CDR3 nucleotide sequence: TGTGCCAGCAGCGTACTTCCGGGCCCCCCGGGTGATACGCAGTATTTT. Translation: CASSVLPGPPGDTQYF.

This clone was found once. The rearrangement links TRBV2 to TRBJ2-7, with D hard to call. The CDR3 loop spans 14 amino acids. CDR1 is SNHLY, CDR2 FYNNEI, per germline. Trimming stripped 4 bases from V and 3 bases from J, with 13 bases between. The CDR3 sequence: CASSVDTPNYEQYF. The CDR3 nucleotides are TGTGCCAGCAGTGTAGACACCCCCAACTACGAGCAGTACTTC.

This chain joins TRBV30 and TRBJ2-7; 9 nucleotides line up with TRBD1. Germline CDR1 is GTSNPN and CDR2 is SVGIG (reference sequence). The CDR3 extends over 13 amino acids. Trimming at V came to 2 bases and at J to 3 bases, leaving 2 bases not matched to a gene. CDR3 in DNA: TGTGCCTGGAGTTCGGGACAGGGCTACGAGCAGTACTTC. Translation gives CAWSSGQGYEQYF.

V is TRBV29-1 and J is TRBJ1-2, with D hard to call. V was cut by 4 bases and J by 4 bases, with 7 bases left in between. The CDR3 covers 11 residues. Germline V CDR1 and CDR2: SQVTM, ANQGSEA. For the CDR3, the DNA is TGCAGCGTTGTTGGAGTCTATGGCTACACCTTC. Translated, it gives CSVVGVYGYTF.

The CDR3: CSVPWGNYGYTF. The DNA of the CDR3 is TGCAGCGTGCCCTGGGGTAACTATGGCTACACCTTC. The chain uses TRBV29-1 and TRBJ1-2, with no clear D. The V end was cut by 6 bases, the J end by 1 base, with 9 bases between. Looked up from germline, CDR1 is SQVTM and CDR2 is ANQGSEA. The CDR3 consists of 12 residues. Filled out from reference TRBV29-1 and TRBJ1-2, the complete variable domain reads SAVISQKPSRDICQRGTSLTIQCQVDSQVTMMFWYRQQPGQSLTLIATANQGSEATYESGFVIDKFPISRPNLTFSTLTVSNMSPEDSSIYLCSVPWGNYGYTFGSGTRLTVV.

The rearrangement links TRBV29-1 to TRBJ1-4; a possible D gene is TRBD1 (5 bases). Trimming removed 7 bases at V and 5 bases at J, with 14 bases between. CDR3 size: 13 residues. Per the germline V gene, CDR1 is SQVTM and CDR2 is ANQGSEA. CDR3 nucleotides: TGCAGCGGGTGGAGGGGCTCAAATGAAAAACTGTTTTTT. Amino acid sequence: CSGWRGSNEKLFF.

This clone occurred a few times. J is TRBJ1-1 and V is TRBV29-1; 8 nucleotides align to TRBD1. The CDR3 sequence is 15 residues long. Germline CDR1 is SQVTM and CDR2 is ANQGSEA. Losses at the gene ends were 7 bases for V and 0 bases for J; bases not matched to a gene: 10. The DNA of the CDR3 is TGCAGCGGAACCCAGGGGGCGAACATGAACACTGAAGCTTTCTTT. This translates into CSGTQGANMNTEAFF.

The table lists this clone with a few counts. The chain uses TRBV29-1 and TRBJ2-5; 14 positions agree with TRBD2. The last part of the DNA fits TRBJ2-7 better; the J call may be wrong. There are 16 residues in the CDR3. From germline, CDR1 is SQVTM and CDR2 ANQGSEA. CDR3 protein: CSVVGLAGVTSYEQYF. As DNA, the CDR3 is TGCAGCGTTGTGGGACTAGCGGGAGTTACCTCCTACGAGCAGTACTTC.